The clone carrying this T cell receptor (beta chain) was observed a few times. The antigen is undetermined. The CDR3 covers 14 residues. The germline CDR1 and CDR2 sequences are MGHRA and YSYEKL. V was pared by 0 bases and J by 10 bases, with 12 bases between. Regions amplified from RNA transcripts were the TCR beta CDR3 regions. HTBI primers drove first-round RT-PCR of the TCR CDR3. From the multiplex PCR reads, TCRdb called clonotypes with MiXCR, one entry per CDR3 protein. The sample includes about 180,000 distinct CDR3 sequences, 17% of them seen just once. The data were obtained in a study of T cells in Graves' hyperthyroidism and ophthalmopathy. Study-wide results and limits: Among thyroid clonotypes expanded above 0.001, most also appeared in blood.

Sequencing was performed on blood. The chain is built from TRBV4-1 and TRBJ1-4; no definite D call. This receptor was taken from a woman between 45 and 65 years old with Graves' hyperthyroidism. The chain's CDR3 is CASSQEGDRVKLFF. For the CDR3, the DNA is TGCGCCAGCAGCCAAGAAGGCGATCGGGTAAAACTGTTTTTT.